These 2 T cell receptor beta chains were all obtained from the same sample, sequenced in a study of T and B cells in COVID-19 patients. TRB rearrangements were amplified by multiplex PCR with BIOMED2 TRB-A/B primers. TCRdb independently ran MiXCR on the multiplex PCR reads; one entry per CDR3 protein. The repertoire holds thousands of distinct CDR3 sequences, roughly 27% seen once, with 15% to 20% in the top ten. TRB was amplified from approximately 250-480 ng of blood genomic DNA. The sample consisted of blood. The receptors were gathered from a human donor with active COVID-19.

The chain is built from TRBV12-3 or TRBV12-4 and TRBJ1-4, with 8 bases aligning to TRBD1. The CDR3 has 15 residues. Trimming cost V 1 base and J 7 bases; bases outside gene matches: 5. CDR3 residues: CASSLGQGIGEKLFF. In DNA form, the CDR3 reads TGTGCCAGCAGTTTAGGACAGGGGATAGGTGAAAAACTGTTTTTT.

This clonotype rates as medium-sized. The chain couples TRBV27 to TRBJ2-3, with D maybe TRBD2 (5 bases). CDR3 length equals 12 residues. Germline loops: CDR1 MNHEY, CDR2 SMNVEV (reference sequence). V was pared by 5 bases and J by 3 bases, with 6 bases between. CDR3 nucleotide sequence: TGTGCCAGCAGTCGAGGGACAGATACGCAGTATTTT. Its protein product is CASSRGTDTQYF.